This note documents a single TCR beta chain sequence. The antigen is unknown. Germline CDR1 is SGHTA and CDR2 is FQGNSA. V was clipped by 6 bases and J by 2 bases, with 28 bases between them. This CDR3 is built from 19 residues. Profiling relied on immunoSEQ multiplex PCR, and the TCRdb table lists in-frame clones only, not all of them. The repertoire holds some 39,000 clones, with roughly 90% as singletons. These data come from a study of PD-1 blockade in classical Hodgkin lymphoma. Study context: Administration of nivolumab to patients was at 3 mg/kg intravenously every 2 weeks.

Study results and limitations: Complete responders entered with baseline diversity on par with newly diagnosed patients, the results showed. As was reported, newly diagnosed patients showed lower baseline TCR diversity than healthy donors did.

Brentuximab vedotin exposure varied, and every patient relapsed after autologous stem cell transplantation. The rearrangement joins TRBV7-2 to TRBJ1-2, with TRBD1 as a possible D gene (5 bases). This TCR came from a human donor with classical Hodgkin lymphoma. Sequencing used peripheral blood mononuclear cells (PBMCs), obtained at baseline. The CDR3 loop is CASSPTGALRDLLNYGYTF. CDR3 nucleotide sequence: TGTGCCAGCAGTCCAACAGGAGCTCTCCGGGACTTACTAAACTATGGCTACACCTTC.